Sequencing of this T cell receptor beta chain was carried out in a study of CD8 T cells in Susac syndrome. With 4 bases clipped from V and 4 bases from J, the junction kept 13 bases outside the gene matches. The germline V gene has CDR1 GTSNPN and CDR2 SVGIG (reference sequence). The CDR3 consists of 15 residues. This clonotype has only one observation. All included Susac syndrome patients satisfied recently defined diagnostic criteria for definite or probable disease. Reverse transcription of about 0.5 to 1 ug RNA used random hexamers. Across 54 Vbeta and 13 Jbeta, immunoSEQ multiplex PCR amplified TCR beta CDR3. TCRdb ran MiXCR on the immunoSEQ multiplex PCR reads and lists one entry per CDR3 protein. The sample gives about 140,000 distinct CDR3 sequences, 85% to 95% of which show up once; 0.14% is in the top ten.

This TCR derives from a human donor with Susac syndrome. This sequence joins TRBV30 and TRBJ2-7; 7 nucleotides match TRBD2. The sample comprised CD4+ T cells from PBMCs. The CDR3 protein is CAWTRTGEGRYEQYF. As DNA, the CDR3 is TGTGCCTGGACCAGGACGGGGGAGGGACGGTACGAGCAGTACTTC.